Below are 20 T cell receptor beta chains sequenced from a single sample in a study of OX40 agonist ivuxolimab in advanced cancers. The table came from immunoSEQ multiplex PCR; TCRdb's copy has only in-frame clones and leaves some out. The sample shows approximately 46,000 clones, around 80% of them seen only once. Sequences were derived from CD4+ or CD8+ T cells sorted from blood, sampled in a trial of the OX40 agonist ivuxolimab. The receptors derive from an adult with an advanced solid tumor such as melanoma, head and neck, liver or kidney cancer.

The J gene is TRBJ1-2, the V gene TRBV7-2; D gene ambiguous. Trimming removed 1 base at V and 4 bases at J, with 7 bases between. Germline lookup yields CDR1 SGHTA and CDR2 FQGNSA. The CDR3 is 13 residues long. CDR3 protein: CASSLGISYGYTF. CDR3 DNA sequence: TGTGCCAGCAGCTTAGGAATCAGCTATGGCTACACCTTC.

The V gene is TRBV9, the J gene TRBJ2-5; TRBD1 is a possible D gene (5 bases). Looked up from germline, CDR1 is SGDLS and CDR2 is YYNGEE. The CDR3 contains 14 residues. Deletions cut 4 bases from V and 4 bases from J, with 14 bases between. In DNA, the CDR3 is TGTGCCAGCAGCTCCGGACCCCAGGGAGAGACCCAGTACTTC. Amino acid sequence: CASSSGPQGETQYF.

The chain uses TRBV28 and TRBJ2-7; 11 bases map to TRBD2. The CDR3 is 12 residues long. V was clipped by 9 bases and J by 6 bases; unmatched bases: 4. Germline V gene lookup returns CDR1 MDHEN and CDR2 SYDVKM. CDR3 residues: CASSTSGIEQYF. CDR3 DNA sequence: TGTGCCAGTTCGACTAGCGGGATCGAGCAGTACTTC.

The chain links TRBV4-1 to TRBJ2-5, with unresolved D. Germline CDR1 MGHRA, CDR2 YSYEKL. V lost 1 base and J lost 5, with 11 bases in between. This CDR3 has 14 amino acids. The chain's CDR3 is CASSQVVAGETQYF. DNA of the CDR3: TGCGCCAGCAGCCAAGTTGTAGCCGGGGAGACCCAGTACTTC.

This clone is medium-sized (0.01 to 0.1%) by share. The V call is TRBV7-2, the J call TRBJ1-5; D is unclear. Trimming shortened V by 5 bases and J by 7 bases, and 12 bases separated the two germline ends. This CDR3 spans 13 amino acids. In germline, CDR1 is SGHTA, CDR2 FQGNSA. In nucleotides, the CDR3 is TGTGCCAGCAGCCCCTCTCACCGGCAGCCCCAGCATTTT. It translates to CASSPSHRQPQHF.

The rearrangement links TRBV7-8 to TRBJ2-7; weak D call: TRBD2 (7 bases). This CDR3 has 15 residues. V was cut by 5 bases and J by 2 bases, with 16 bases left in between. The germline V gene has CDR1 SGHVS and CDR2 FQNEAQ. The CDR3, as DNA: TGTGCCAGCAGCCAGGGGAGGGATTCAACCTACGAGCAGTACTTC. Translated, it gives CASSQGRDSTYEQYF.

This rearrangement joins TRBV7-2 to TRBJ2-1, with 9 bases matching TRBD2. The germline V gene encodes CDR1 SGHTA and CDR2 FQGNSA. The CDR3 is 15 residues long. Trimming took 3 bases from V and 4 from J; bases not matched to a gene: 4. CDR3 amino acids: CASSFSSGGYNEQFF. Written as DNA, the CDR3 is TGTGCCAGCAGCTTTAGTAGCGGGGGTTACAATGAGCAGTTCTTC.

The J gene is TRBJ2-1, the V gene TRBV6-6; D gene uncertain. The V gene lost 0 bases and the J gene lost 5 bases, with 8 bases spanning the gap. The germline gives CDR1 MNHNY, CDR2 SVGAGI (reference sequence). There are 14 residues in the CDR3. The CDR3 region is CASSYSPEDNEQFF. The CDR3 DNA is TGTGCCAGCAGTTACTCGCCAGAAGACAATGAGCAGTTCTTC.

This sequence joins TRBV28 and TRBJ2-7; 12 bases align to TRBD2. The germline CDR1 and CDR2 sequences are MDHEN and SYDVKM. This CDR3 contains 14 residues. With 4 bases clipped from V and 8 bases from J, the junction kept 6 bases outside the gene matches. The CDR3 loop is CASSSTGLAGQQYF. In DNA form, the CDR3 reads TGTGCCAGCAGTTCCACAGGACTAGCGGGACAGCAGTACTTC.

The sample holds a few counts of this clone. This chain links TRBV11-2 with TRBJ2-3, with a possible D match to TRBD2 (7 bases). The ends were cut back, 1 base at V and 4 bases at J, with 12 bases in the middle. Germline V gene sequence: CDR1 SGHAT, CDR2 FQNNGV. The CDR3 is made up of 15 amino acids. CDR3 region: CASSLVGGQADTQYF. CDR3 bases: TGTGCCAGCAGCTTAGTGGGGGGGCAGGCAGATACGCAGTATTTT.

The V and J genes are TRBV15 and TRBJ2-1; 8 bases align to TRBD2. With V trimmed by 5 bases and J by 7 bases, 7 bases remained unmatched. CDR3 length: 14 residues. Germline-derived CDR1 and CDR2 are LNHNV and YYDKDF (reference sequence). The CDR3 DNA reads TGTGCCACCAGCTCGGGGGGGAGATGGAATGAGCAGTTCTTC. It is translated as CATSSGGRWNEQFF.

This clone was seen once. The CDR3 sequence: CASSFRDPRWGNYGYTF. The DNA for the CDR3 is TGTGCCAGCAGCTTCCGGGACCCCCGGTGGGGTAACTATGGCTACACCTTC. J is TRBJ1-2 and V is TRBV7-8; perhaps TRBD1 as D (5 bases). The germline gives CDR1 SGHVS, CDR2 FQNEAQ. V was shortened by 3 bases and J by 1 base, with 18 bases between the two germline ends. This CDR3 contains 17 residues.

V is TRBV7-2 and J is TRBJ1-3; D remains unclear. V lost 0 bases to trimming and J lost 0 bases, with 12 bases between them. The CDR3 is made up of 17 amino acids. In germline, CDR1 is SGHTA, CDR2 FQGNSA. The CDR3 here is CASSLASALSSGNTIYF. DNA of the CDR3: TGTGCCAGCAGCTTAGCGTCGGCACTGAGCTCTGGAAACACCATATATTTT.

This chain joins TRBV29-1 and TRBJ2-7; no clear D gene. Between the trimmed V and J ends, which lost 0 bases and 4 bases, there was a span of 4 bases. CDR3 length equals 11 residues. The germline V gene has CDR1 SQVTM and CDR2 ANQGSEA. The CDR3 loop is CSVEDWYEQYF. CDR3 sequence (DNA): TGCAGCGTTGAAGATTGGTACGAGCAGTACTTC.

This clone qualifies as medium-sized. This rearrangement joins TRBV29-1 to TRBJ2-7; 7 nucleotides align to TRBD2. Germline V gene data show CDR1 as SQVTM and CDR2 as ANQGSEA. V was clipped by 6 bases and J by 2 bases; unmatched bases: 1. The CDR3 extends over 11 amino acids. The CDR3 DNA reads as TGCAGCGTCCGGGGGGCCTACGAGCAGTACTTC. Translating gives CSVRGAYEQYF.

CDR3 DNA sequence: TGTGCCAGCAGCTCCCCGACAGGTGGTGATACGCAGTATTTT. Amino acids: CASSSPTGGDTQYF. The rearrangement links TRBV5-4 to TRBJ2-3, with D tentatively TRBD1 (6 bases). Per the germline V gene, CDR1 is SGHNT and CDR2 is YYREEE (reference sequence). CDR3 length: 14 amino acids. V was shortened by 3 bases and J by 6 bases, with 14 bases between the two germline ends.

The chain links TRBV19 to TRBJ2-2; 8 bases match TRBD2. The germline gives CDR1 LNHDA, CDR2 SQIVND (reference sequence). With V trimmed by 5 bases and J by 5 bases, 10 bases remained unmatched. This CDR3 has 16 residues. CDR3: CASSPLPGGRTGELFF. CDR3 in DNA: TGTGCCAGTAGTCCTCTGCCGGGGGGGAGGACCGGGGAGCTGTTTTTT.

The chain has TRBV7-9 and TRBJ2-1; no reliable D call. Trimming removed 5 bases at V and 2 bases at J, with 16 bases between. The germline V gene encodes CDR1 SEHNR and CDR2 FQNEAQ (reference sequence). This CDR3 region has 16 residues. The CDR3 DNA is TGTGCCAGCAGCCGAGCACAGCCCCCACCCTACAATGAGCAGTTCTTC. This gives the protein CASSRAQPPPYNEQFF.

V and J are TRBV14 and TRBJ1-1; no firm D call. The CDR3 is made up of 13 amino acids. Germline CDR1 is SGHDN and CDR2 is FVKESK. The V end was cut by 1 base, the J end by 4 bases, with 7 bases between. The CDR3 DNA reads as TGTGCCAGCAGCCAAGCTCGAGGCACTGAAGCTTTCTTT. Translating gives CASSQARGTEAFF.

The V gene is TRBV19, the J gene TRBJ2-5; TRBD2 might be the D (6 bases). V was shortened by 6 bases and J by 0 bases, with 8 bases between the two germline ends. The CDR3 totals 13 residues. Germline-derived CDR1 and CDR2 are LNHDA and SQIVND (reference sequence). DNA of the CDR3: TGTGCCAGTAGAGGAGGGAACCAAGAGACCCAGTACTTC. It encodes CASRGGNQETQYF.